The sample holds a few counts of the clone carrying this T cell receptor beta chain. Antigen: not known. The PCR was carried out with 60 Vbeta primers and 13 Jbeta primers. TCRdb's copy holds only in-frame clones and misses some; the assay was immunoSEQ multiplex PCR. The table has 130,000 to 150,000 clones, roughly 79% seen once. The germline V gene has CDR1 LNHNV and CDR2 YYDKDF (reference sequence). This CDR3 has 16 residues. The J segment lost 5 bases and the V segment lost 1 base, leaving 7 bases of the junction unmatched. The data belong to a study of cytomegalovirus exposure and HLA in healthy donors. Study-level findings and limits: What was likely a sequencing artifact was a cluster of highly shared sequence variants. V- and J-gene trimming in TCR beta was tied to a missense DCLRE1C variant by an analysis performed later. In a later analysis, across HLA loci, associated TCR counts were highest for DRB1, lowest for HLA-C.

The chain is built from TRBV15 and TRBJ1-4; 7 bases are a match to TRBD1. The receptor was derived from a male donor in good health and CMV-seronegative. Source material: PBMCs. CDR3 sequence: CATSRGYDRVNEKLFF. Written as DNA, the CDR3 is TGTGCCACCAGCAGAGGGTATGACAGGGTCAATGAAAAACTGTTTTTT.